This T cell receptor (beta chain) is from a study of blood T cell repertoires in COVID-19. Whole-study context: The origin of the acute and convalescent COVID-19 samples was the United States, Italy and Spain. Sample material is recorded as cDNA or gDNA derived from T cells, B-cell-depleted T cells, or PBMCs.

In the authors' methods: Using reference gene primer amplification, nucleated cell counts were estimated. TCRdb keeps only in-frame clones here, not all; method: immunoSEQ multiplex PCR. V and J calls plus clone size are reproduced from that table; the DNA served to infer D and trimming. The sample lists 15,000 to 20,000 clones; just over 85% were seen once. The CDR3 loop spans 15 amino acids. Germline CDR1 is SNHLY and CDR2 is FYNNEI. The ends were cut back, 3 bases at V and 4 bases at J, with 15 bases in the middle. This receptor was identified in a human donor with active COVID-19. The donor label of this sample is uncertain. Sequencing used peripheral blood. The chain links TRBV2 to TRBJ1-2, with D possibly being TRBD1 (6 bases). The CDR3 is CASSDPSWTAYGYTF. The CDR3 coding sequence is TGTGCCAGCAGTGACCCTAGCTGGACAGCCTATGGCTACACCTTC.